This TCR beta chain was documented in a study of blood T cells in healthy people across ages. V was cut by 6 bases and J by 4 bases, with 9 bases left in between. The germline V gene encodes CDR1 SQVTM and CDR2 ANQGSEA. There are 12 residues in the CDR3. Next came a second PCR, run for roughly 7 to 12 cycles, which used a sample-barcoded 5' primer along with a J-beta primer mix. Via MiXCR, TCRdb re-called the 5' RACE reads, giving one row per CDR3 protein. Of approximately 690,000 distinct CDR3 sequences in the sample, 58% are singletons; the top ten hold roughly 34%. Only one count was recorded for this clonotype.

The chain couples TRBV29-1 to TRBJ2-2; the D is unclear. The sequenced material came from blood. This receptor was taken from a man in his 60s in good health. Written as DNA, the CDR3 is TGCAGCGTGAGAGTTAGCACCGGGGAGCTGTTTTTT. Protein: CSVRVSTGELFF.